The 30 T cell receptor beta chains below were found in one sample sequenced in a study of T cell responses to AZD1222 COVID-19 vaccine. TCRdb's table, derived via immunoSEQ multiplex PCR, lists solely in-frame clones and lacks some. This repertoire shows some 130,000 clones, roughly nine tenths found once; its top ten account for around 3.6%. This material consisted of peripheral blood, taken on day 0 of AZD1222 vaccination. All receptors derive from an adult in good health.

The chain carries TRBV11-2 and TRBJ1-4; D is unclear. Germline CDR1 SGHAT, CDR2 FQNNGV. With 5 bases removed from V and 5 bases from J, the gap between germline ends came to 9 bases. This CDR3 is built from 13 residues. The CDR3: CASSVTGNEKLFF. Here the CDR3 DNA reads TGTGCCAGCAGCGTAACCGGGAATGAAAAACTGTTTTTT.

This rearrangement joins TRBV29-1 to TRBJ1-1, with D hard to call. The CDR3 totals 12 residues. The germline V gene encodes CDR1 SQVTM and CDR2 ANQGSEA. The ends were cut back, 0 bases at V and 7 bases at J, with 9 bases in the middle. CDR3 amino acids: CSVEEVRVEAFF. The DNA for the CDR3 is TGCAGCGTTGAAGAAGTGCGGGTTGAAGCTTTCTTT.

V usage is TRBV28 and J usage is TRBJ2-7; D is uncertain. V lost 2 bases, J lost 2 bases, and 10 bases lay in between. CDR3 length: 14 amino acids. Germline loops: CDR1 MDHEN, CDR2 SYDVKM. The CDR3 spells CASSLPLGAYEQYF. CDR3 sequence (DNA): TGTGCCAGCAGTTTACCCCTAGGAGCCTACGAGCAGTACTTC.

J is TRBJ1-2 and V is TRBV4-3; 7 bases are a match to TRBD1. V was pared by 1 base and J by 8 bases, with 10 bases of the junction left unmatched. CDR1 and CDR2 from the germline V gene are LGHNA and YSLEER. CDR3 length: 15 residues. The CDR3 is CASSQAQQGMGGYTF. The DNA of the CDR3 is TGCGCCAGCAGCCAAGCCCAACAGGGGATGGGGGGCTACACCTTC.

The chain couples TRBV7-9 to TRBJ1-1, with a possible D match to TRBD1 (6 bases). CDR1 is SEHNR, CDR2 FQNEAQ, per germline (reference sequence). CDR3 size: 13 residues. With 5 bases removed from V and 2 bases from J, the gap between germline ends came to 9 bases. Written as DNA, the CDR3 is TGTGCCAGCAGCGCGACAGGAAACACTGAAGCTTTCTTT. It specifies CASSATGNTEAFF.

This clone was seen a few times. This chain joins TRBV5-1 and TRBJ2-4; possible D gene TRBD2, 5 bases. CDR3 size: 11 residues. V lost 4 bases and J lost 6, with 5 bases in between. Germline V gives CDR1 SGHRS, CDR2 YFSETQ. CDR3 nucleotides: TGCGCCAGCAGCGCGGGAAACATTCAGTACTTC. It translates to CASSAGNIQYF.

The V call is TRBV27, the J call TRBJ2-7, with 12 bases fitting TRBD2. The CDR3 sequence is 13 residues long. Trimming removed 6 bases from V and 5 bases from J; junction bases left unmatched: 2. Germline CDR1 and CDR2: MNHEY and SMNVEV (reference sequence). The chain's CDR3 is CASRTSGRHEQYF. CDR3 sequence (DNA): TGTGCCAGCAGGACTAGCGGGAGACACGAGCAGTACTTC.

This chain connects TRBV19 to TRBJ2-1, with D uncertain. CDR3 length: 13 amino acids. Deletions cut 3 bases from V and 4 bases from J, with 7 bases between. Germline CDR1 and CDR2: LNHDA and SQIVND (reference sequence). The CDR3: CASSIPVYNEQFF. For the CDR3, the DNA is TGTGCCAGTAGTATCCCAGTTTACAATGAGCAGTTCTTC.

The chain has TRBV19 and TRBJ2-6, with D unresolved. Germline V lookup: CDR1 LNHDA, CDR2 SQIVND (reference sequence). The V and J ends lost 7 bases and 0 bases respectively, with 7 bases between them. This CDR3 is 14 amino acids long. CDR3: CASTRGSGANVLTF. The CDR3 DNA is TGTGCCAGTACTCGAGGCTCTGGGGCCAACGTCCTGACTTTC.

The rearrangement links TRBV6-2 or TRBV6-3 to TRBJ2-1, with D maybe TRBD2 (6 bases). Per germline, CDR1 MNHEY and CDR2 SVGEGT. V was clipped by 5 bases and J by 12 bases, with 20 bases between them. The CDR3 is 14 amino acids. The chain's CDR3 is CASSLGLASLGQFF. The CDR3 DNA is TGTGCCAGCAGTCTAGGGCTAGCGAGCCTTGGGCAGTTCTTC.

This chain links TRBV10-2 with TRBJ1-1, with a weak D call TRBD1 (6 bases). The CDR3 sequence is 15 residues long. Per the germline V gene, CDR1 is WSHSY and CDR2 is SAAADI. The germline V and J ends were trimmed by 11 bases and 4 bases, with 23 bases remaining between them. In DNA form, the CDR3 reads TGCGCCGTCGGGTACAGGGATGTGGGTAGCACTGAAGCTTTCTTT. Translating gives CAVGYRDVGSTEAFF.

The V call is TRBV29-1, the J call TRBJ1-2; D might be TRBD1 (5 bases). The CDR3 contains 12 residues. The V and J ends lost 6 bases and 8 bases respectively, with 16 bases between them. Germline-derived CDR1 and CDR2 are SQVTM and ANQGSEA. CDR3 in DNA: TGCAGCGTACCCTCGAGGGGCGAGGGCTACACCTTC. This codes for CSVPSRGEGYTF.

The rearrangement links TRBV6-2 or TRBV6-3 to TRBJ2-2; D is ambiguous. The CDR3 sequence is 14 residues long. Looked up from germline, CDR1 is MNHEY and CDR2 is SVGEGT. The germline V and J ends were trimmed by 6 bases and 3 bases, with 11 bases remaining between them. The CDR3 is CASSLTRDTGELFF. CDR3 nucleotide sequence: TGTGCCAGCAGCCTGACCCGGGACACCGGGGAGCTGTTTTTT.

Concerning this clone: The same CDR3 is also encoded by other DNA sequences in this sample. The genes are TRBV7-9 and TRBJ1-4; maybe TRBD1 (6 bases). There are 13 residues in the CDR3. CDR1 is SEHNR and CDR2 is FQNEAQ in the germline V gene (reference sequence). Trimming shortened V by 5 bases and J by 6 bases, and 10 bases separated the two germline ends. Here the CDR3 reads CASSSGQYEKLFF. The CDR3 DNA reads TGTGCCAGCAGCAGTGGACAGTATGAAAAACTGTTTTTT.

CDR3 coding DNA: TGTGCCAGCAGTCCCTCTACAGGGGTCTACCCCTATGGCTACACCTTC. Residues: CASSPSTGVYPYGYTF. The chain couples TRBV27 to TRBJ1-2, with 7 bases aligning to TRBD1. CDR1 and CDR2 (germline): MNHEY, SMNVEV (reference sequence). The CDR3 runs 16 residues. V trimming: 5 bases; J trimming: 4 bases; junction bases outside the gene matches: 13.

The chain recombines TRBV13 with TRBJ2-1, with 8 bases aligning to TRBD2. From germline, CDR1 is PRHDT and CDR2 FYEKMQ (reference sequence). The junction had 3 bases not matched to a gene; V was cut back by 2 bases and J by 6 bases. This CDR3 region has 14 residues. The CDR3 loop reads CASSLSGSLNEQFF. Written as DNA, the CDR3 is TGTGCCAGCAGCTTAAGCGGGAGTCTCAATGAGCAGTTCTTC.

This chain connects TRBV9 to TRBJ2-2; D might be TRBD2 (6 bases). V dropped 2 bases and J dropped 4 bases, with 15 bases sitting between them. The CDR3 runs to 16 residues. Germline V gene sequence: CDR1 SGDLS, CDR2 YYNGEE. The CDR3 here is CASSVKAGSVTGELFF. The CDR3 DNA reads as TGTGCCAGCAGCGTGAAGGCGGGATCGGTCACCGGGGAGCTGTTTTTT.

The chain combines TRBV5-1 with TRBJ1-1; no firm D call. The CDR3 has 13 amino acids. V lost 4 bases and J 2 bases, leaving 9 bases between the germline ends. Germline V gene lookup returns CDR1 SGHRS and CDR2 YFSETQ. The CDR3 reads CASSPYRNTEAFF. The CDR3 coding sequence is TGCGCCAGCAGCCCTTACAGAAACACTGAAGCTTTCTTT.

The rearrangement joins TRBV5-6 to TRBJ1-2, with a possible D match to TRBD1 (6 bases). Germline loops: CDR1 SGHDT, CDR2 YYEEEE. This CDR3 has 14 amino acids. Trimming left V 0 bases short and J 4 bases short, with 10 bases between. CDR3 in DNA: TGTGCCAGCAGCTTGGGGCGGGGGCCCTATGGCTACACCTTC. Amino acid sequence: CASSLGRGPYGYTF.

The chain couples TRBV19 to TRBJ2-2, with 12 nucleotides matching TRBD2. This CDR3 is 16 amino acids long. The V gene's germline CDR1 is LNHDA and CDR2 SQIVND (reference sequence). V gave up 4 bases and J gave up 7 bases; unmatched junction bases: 7. CDR3 in amino acids: CASSKASGRAGGELFF. The CDR3 bases are TGTGCCAGTAGTAAAGCTAGCGGGAGGGCAGGCGGGGAGCTGTTTTTT.

CDR3 residues: CASSSGTSGSLYEQYF. The CDR3 DNA sequence: TGTGCCAGCAGCTCCGGGACTAGCGGGAGTTTATACGAGCAGTACTTC. The genes are TRBV5-4 and TRBJ2-7; 14 positions agree with TRBD2. The CDR3 contains 16 residues. The V and J ends lost 3 bases and 4 bases, in that order; junction bases with no gene match: 6. Per the germline V gene, CDR1 is SGHNT and CDR2 is YYREEE (reference sequence).

The gene calls are TRBV12-3 or TRBV12-4 and TRBJ2-5; D gene uncertain. The V and J ends lost 6 bases and 6 bases respectively, with 14 bases between them. This CDR3 is 13 amino acids long. CDR3 sequence reads: CASRPPNSKTQYF. As DNA, the CDR3 is TGTGCCAGCAGGCCCCCCAATTCAAAGACCCAGTACTTC.

The chain recombines TRBV7-9 with TRBJ1-6, with 7 bases identical to TRBD1. The germline V gene encodes CDR1 SEHNR and CDR2 FQNEAQ (reference sequence). With 4 bases clipped from V and 6 bases from J, the junction kept 9 bases outside the gene matches. CDR3 length: 16 amino acids. CDR3 coding DNA: TGTGCCAGCAGCTCATCCCGGGACAGTCTTAATTCACCCCTCCACTTT. Protein: CASSSSRDSLNSPLHF.

The chain uses TRBV5-1 and TRBJ2-7, with 10 nucleotides matching TRBD1. The CDR3 spans 13 residues. CDR1 and CDR2 from the germline V gene are SGHRS and YFSETQ. The J segment lost 7 bases and the V segment lost 3 bases, leaving 4 bases of the junction unmatched. The CDR3 sequence is CASSWGTGEEQYF. In DNA, the CDR3 is TGCGCCAGCAGCTGGGGGACAGGGGAAGAGCAGTACTTC.

The chain carries TRBV30 and TRBJ1-5; the D gene is possibly TRBD1 (5 bases). Germline CDR1 is GTSNPN and CDR2 is SVGIG (reference sequence). This CDR3 contains 12 residues. V was clipped by 1 base and J by 7 bases, with 8 bases between them. The CDR3 DNA follows: TGTGCCTGGAGTGGTGCAGGGCAGCCCCAGCATTTT. Translating gives CAWSGAGQPQHF.

This clone was seen once. This chain connects TRBV5-6 to TRBJ1-1; D remains ambiguous. From germline, CDR1 is SGHDT and CDR2 YYEEEE. The length of the CDR3 is 14 residues. Trimming left V 2 bases short and J 0 bases short, with 8 bases between. CDR3 nucleotides: TGTGCCAGCAGCTTTCCGGAAATGAACACTGAAGCTTTCTTT. Its translation is CASSFPEMNTEAFF.

The chain employs TRBV7-2 and TRBJ2-7, with D uncertain. CDR3 length: 14 amino acids. Germline loops: CDR1 SGHTA, CDR2 FQGNSA. Trimming shortened V by 1 base and J by 2 bases, and 9 bases separated the two germline ends. CDR3 nucleotides: TGTGCCAGCAGCTTAGAAAACTTACCCTACGAGCAGTACTTC. Its translation: CASSLENLPYEQYF.

The CDR3 protein is CASSRTSGTGELFF. CDR3 sequence (DNA): TGTGCCAGCAGCCGGACTAGCGGCACCGGGGAGCTGTTTTTT. The chain employs TRBV7-2 and TRBJ2-2; 10 bases fit TRBD2. Germline CDR1 is SGHTA and CDR2 is FQGNSA. Trimming took 5 bases from V and 4 from J; bases not matched to a gene: 1. The CDR3 loop spans 14 amino acids.

The CDR3, as DNA: TGTGCCTGGAGTGGTACGGGAGTAGAGACCCAGTACTTC. It codes for CAWSGTGVETQYF. This rearrangement joins TRBV30 to TRBJ2-5, with a weak D call TRBD2 (6 bases). V gave up 1 base and J gave up 4 bases, with 10 bases separating them. This CDR3 has 13 residues. The V gene's germline CDR1 is GTSNPN and CDR2 SVGIG (reference sequence).

V gene TRBV6-2 or TRBV6-3 combines with J gene TRBJ1-1; tentatively, D is TRBD1 (6 bases). Germline assignment: CDR1 MNHEY and CDR2 SVGEGT. This CDR3 is 13 amino acids long. Trimming removed 3 bases from V and 5 bases from J, with 10 bases in between. CDR3 sequence: CASSYTRGTEAFF. CDR3 nucleotide sequence: TGTGCCAGCAGTTATACCAGGGGAACTGAAGCTTTCTTT.